This T cell receptor beta chain was observed in a study of immune heterogeneity within non-small cell lung tumors. Regarding the study as a whole: For local T-cell clonality, the correlation with local tumor mutational burden was moderate but significant (R roughly 0.34). Individual patients largely had distinct high-frequency T-cell receptor beta clonotypes from one another. Identical dominant CDR3 beta clonotypes showed recurrence across tumor sites within a patient, and site-unique high-frequency clones were also present.

Details on this clonotype: Its antigen is unknown. One junction end does not reproduce the germline sequence, and a read error may be involved.

In germline, CDR1 is SGHNT, CDR2 YENEEA. The CDR3 extends over 15 amino acids. Amplification of TCR beta CDR3 was performed by multiplex PCR with 32 V and 13 J primers. TCRdb recomputed calls from the multiplex PCR reads with MiXCR, one row per CDR3 protein. This table has around 30,000 distinct CDR3 sequences, 28% appearing once. Template input was genomic DNA from bulk tumor (600 ng per sample). Several widely spaced biopsies per primary tumor were taken during surgery. Enrolled individuals presented with untreated, newly diagnosed non-small cell lung cancer and received curative surgery. Curative-intent surgery was being performed on the donors, who were patients newly diagnosed with non-small cell lung cancer.

The sample was lung tumor tissue. The rearrangement joins TRBV11-3 to TRBJ2-1; D perhaps matches TRBD1 (5 bases). This receptor was taken from a middle-aged man with non-small cell lung cancer. The CDR3 DNA reads as TGTGCCACCAGTGGCCAGGGAATATTTGACAATGAGAAGTTCTTC. This encodes CATSGQGIFDNEKFF.